This T cell receptor (beta chain) was profiled in a study of blood T cell repertoires in COVID-19. The wider study: Collection of acute and convalescent COVID-19 samples took place in the United States, Italy and Spain. Nucleic acid was either cDNA or gDNA, and it came from T cells, B-cell-depleted T cells, or PBMCs.

Source study methods: Reference gene primer amplification in the assay estimated nucleated cell counts. Profiling relied on immunoSEQ multiplex PCR, and the TCRdb table lists in-frame clones only, not all of them. V and J calls and clone size are copied from that table; D and trimming were computed from the DNA. This table has roughly 280,000 clones, around 87% appearing once. V was shortened by 7 bases and J by 0 bases, with 10 bases between the two germline ends. Germline V gives CDR1 SQVTM, CDR2 ANQGSEA. The CDR3 extends over 13 amino acids. The receptor comes from a man younger than 30 with active or convalescent COVID-19. The material sequenced was peripheral blood. The J gene is TRBJ2-1, the V gene TRBV29-1, with D possibly matching TRBD2 (6 bases). The CDR3, as DNA: TGCAGCGCGACGGGGGACTCCTACAATGAGCAGTTCTTC. Translation: CSATGDSYNEQFF.